The 26 T cell receptor beta chains given below trace back to one sample, sequenced in a study of T cell responses to AZD1222 COVID-19 vaccine. TCRdb keeps only in-frame clones here, not all; method: immunoSEQ multiplex PCR. The sample contains about 100,000 clones, 93% of which appear only once. The source was peripheral blood, collected on day 0 of AZD1222 vaccination. The receptors shown here come from an adult in good health.

In this sample, this clone turned up once. CDR3 nucleotide sequence: TGTGCCAGCAGCATTTCGGGTAGCCTTCATGATACGCAGTATTTT. Translated, it gives CASSISGSLHDTQYF. The chain combines TRBV6-5 with TRBJ2-3; D call uncertain. The germline V gene encodes CDR1 MNHEY and CDR2 SVGAGI. The ends were cut back, 6 bases at V and 6 bases at J, with 19 bases in the middle. CDR3 length equals 15 residues.

The chain is built from TRBV6-5 and TRBJ2-7, with TRBD1 matching over 9 bases. The V gene end was trimmed by 2 bases and the J gene end by 4 bases; junction bases not matched to a gene: 9. The CDR3 is made up of 16 amino acids. Germline V CDR1 and CDR2: MNHEY, SVGAGI. The CDR3 sequence: CASSYPPGQGRYEQYF. The CDR3 nucleotides read TGTGCCAGCAGTTACCCGCCGGGACAGGGAAGGTACGAGCAGTACTTC.

In this sample, this clone turned up once. The V gene is TRBV5-1, the J gene TRBJ2-5, with TRBD2 identical over 9 bases. The CDR3 spans 17 residues. V was pared by 1 base and J by 5 bases, with 12 bases of the junction left unmatched. The germline gives CDR1 SGHRS, CDR2 YFSETQ. CDR3 loop: CASSLQGGRATGETQYF. The CDR3 DNA follows: TGCGCCAGCAGCTTGCAAGGCGGGAGGGCCACGGGCGAGACCCAGTACTTC.

The chain is built from TRBV2 and TRBJ1-2; 7 bases agree with TRBD1. V dropped 8 bases and J dropped 10; count of bases not matched to a gene: 13. The CDR3 length is 13 residues. Per germline, CDR1 SNHLY and CDR2 FYNNEI. The CDR3 reads CASQTGPSRDYTF. In DNA, the CDR3 is TGTGCCAGCCAGACAGGGCCCTCGCGAGACTACACCTTC.

The chain uses TRBV7-2 and TRBJ1-1; D remains unclear. The germline V and J ends were trimmed by 1 base and 1 base, with 7 bases remaining between them. The CDR3 is made up of 14 amino acids. The germline gives CDR1 SGHTA, CDR2 FQGNSA. The CDR3 DNA follows: TGTGCCAGCAGCTTAGGTTATCAGAACACTGAAGCTTTCTTT. Its translation is CASSLGYQNTEAFF.

The CDR3 DNA reads as TGTGCCAGCAGTTACTCGCGGGTGAACACAGATACGCAGTATTTT. It encodes CASSYSRVNTDTQYF. J is TRBJ2-3 and V is TRBV6-2 or TRBV6-3, with D maybe TRBD2 (5 bases). Trimming removed 0 bases at V and 2 bases at J, with 9 bases between. Germline-derived CDR1 and CDR2 are MNHEY and SVGEGT. There are 15 residues in the CDR3.

The rearrangement links TRBV11-3 to TRBJ2-7; weak D call: TRBD2 (5 bases). In germline, CDR1 is SGHNT, CDR2 YENEEA. The CDR3 is 14 residues long. The V end was cut by 1 base, the J end by 3 bases, with 10 bases between. The CDR3 is CASSLAGRFYEQYF. The CDR3 DNA is TGTGCCAGCAGCTTAGCGGGAAGGTTCTACGAGCAGTACTTC.

V gene TRBV27 combines with J gene TRBJ2-3; tentatively, D is TRBD2 (6 bases). The V end lost 4 bases, the J end lost 4 bases, and 9 bases lay between the germline ends. Germline-derived CDR1 and CDR2 are MNHEY and SMNVEV (reference sequence). This CDR3 is 13 amino acids long. The CDR3 reads CASSSREADTQYF. The CDR3 DNA reads as TGTGCCAGCAGTTCCAGGGAGGCAGATACGCAGTATTTT.

The CDR3 nucleotides are TGTGCCAGTAGTATAGTTCCCGCGGGCGGGGAGCTGTTTTTT. This sequence encodes CASSIVPAGGELFF. The chain combines TRBV19 with TRBJ2-2; D possibly corresponds to TRBD2 (5 bases). The germline V and J ends were trimmed by 1 base and 7 bases, with 10 bases remaining between them. There are 14 residues in the CDR3. Per the germline V gene, CDR1 is LNHDA and CDR2 is SQIVND (reference sequence).

The chain combines TRBV18 with TRBJ1-2; TRBD1 matches 7 bases. The CDR3 has 13 residues. V was pared by 5 bases and J by 7 bases, with 7 bases of the junction left unmatched. Germline V CDR1 and CDR2: KGHSH, LQKENI. The DNA of the CDR3 is TGTGCCAGCTCAGACACAGGGGAGAGTGGCTACACCTTC. It encodes CASSDTGESGYTF.

This chain uses TRBV6-6 with TRBJ2-7; no definite D call. CDR3 size: 16 residues. Germline CDR1 reads MNHNY; CDR2 reads SVGAGI (reference sequence). V was shortened by 0 bases and J by 0 bases, with 12 bases between the two germline ends. The DNA of the CDR3 is TGTGCCAGCAGTTACTCGCCGGTTGACCTCTCCTACGAGCAGTACTTC. Translation: CASSYSPVDLSYEQYF.

The chain recombines TRBV6-5 with TRBJ1-4; perhaps TRBD1 as D (5 bases). This CDR3 comprises 16 residues. V lost 4 bases and J 5 bases, leaving 17 bases between the germline ends. CDR1 is MNHEY and CDR2 is SVGAGI in the germline V gene. CDR3 sequence (DNA): TGTGCCAGCAGTTGGGGGGGAACGGTGTCGAATGAAAAACTGTTTTTT. Amino acids: CASSWGGTVSNEKLFF.

The chain has TRBV20-1 and TRBJ2-7; 8 bases fit TRBD1. Looked up from germline, CDR1 is DFQATT and CDR2 is SNEGSKA (reference sequence). With 3 bases clipped from V and 3 bases from J, the junction kept 4 bases outside the gene matches. The CDR3 has 13 residues. In nucleotides, the CDR3 is TGCAGTGCTAGTACAGGGGGTATCTACGAGCAGTACTTC. It codes for CSASTGGIYEQYF.

This chain uses TRBV27 with TRBJ2-7; perhaps TRBD1 as D (6 bases). The CDR3 extends over 15 amino acids. CDR1 MNHEY and CDR2 SMNVEV come from the germline V gene (reference sequence). V was clipped by 6 bases and J by 0 bases, with 15 bases between them. The CDR3 region is CASSQLGQFSYEQYF. The CDR3 DNA reads as TGTGCCAGCAGCCAACTTGGACAGTTCTCCTACGAGCAGTACTTC.

In its sample, this clone was seen once. The V gene is TRBV5-1, the J gene TRBJ2-3, with D perhaps matching TRBD2 (7 bases). Germline V lookup: CDR1 SGHRS, CDR2 YFSETQ. The CDR3 contains 16 residues. Trimming took 0 bases from V and 1 from J, leaving 12 bases between them. The CDR3: CASSLGTGGGTDTQYF. Written as DNA, the CDR3 is TGCGCCAGCAGCTTGGGGACGGGGGGCGGCACAGATACGCAGTATTTT.

The rearrangement links TRBV18 to TRBJ2-1; 12 bases match TRBD2. The germline CDR1 and CDR2 sequences are KGHSH and LQKENI. CDR3 size: 17 residues. The V segment lost 5 bases and the J segment 8 bases; nucleotides outside the gene matches: 13. The CDR3 DNA reads as TGTGCCAGCTCAACAAGGACCGGGACTAGCGGGTTGGATGAGCAGTTCTTC. This translates into CASSTRTGTSGLDEQFF.

The rearrangement uses TRBV30 and TRBJ2-1, with TRBD2 matching over 7 bases. The trim removed 5 bases at V and 7 bases at J, leaving 11 bases unmatched. The CDR3 is made up of 14 amino acids. Germline V gene lookup returns CDR1 GTSNPN and CDR2 SVGIG (reference sequence). CDR3 coding DNA: TGTGCCTGGGGGAGGGGTGGGAGTATAAATGAGCAGTTCTTC. Residues: CAWGRGGSINEQFF.

The rearrangement joins TRBV9 to TRBJ1-3, with TRBD1 as a possible D gene (6 bases). The CDR3 totals 16 residues. Trimming left V 0 bases short and J 4 bases short, with 14 bases between. From germline, CDR1 is SGDLS and CDR2 YYNGEE. The CDR3 sequence: CASSVEHRAEGNTIYF. In DNA, the CDR3 is TGTGCCAGCAGCGTAGAACACAGGGCGGAAGGAAACACCATATATTTT.

V usage is TRBV28 and J usage is TRBJ1-2; D gene unclear. V gave up 7 bases and J gave up 3 bases, with 9 bases separating them. The CDR3 totals 12 residues. Germline assignment: CDR1 MDHEN and CDR2 SYDVKM. CDR3 nucleotides: TGTGCCAGCACCACCTCGGACTATGGCTACACCTTC. This sequence encodes CASTTSDYGYTF.

This rearrangement joins TRBV25-1 to TRBJ2-7; tentatively, D is TRBD2 (6 bases). The V gene's germline CDR1 is MGHDK and CDR2 SYGVNS. There are 15 residues in the CDR3. V was clipped by 0 bases and J by 2 bases, with 11 bases between them. CDR3 bases: TGTGCCAGCAGTGAATACGGCAGGGAGGCCTACGAGCAGTACTTC. The encoded protein is CASSEYGREAYEQYF.

The chain employs TRBV30 and TRBJ1-1; D unclear. This CDR3 contains 14 residues. The V end lost 4 bases, the J end lost 0 bases, and 12 bases lay between the germline ends. Per germline, CDR1 GTSNPN and CDR2 SVGIG (reference sequence). CDR3 protein: CAWITTGMNTEAFF. CDR3 in DNA: TGTGCCTGGATCACGACCGGAATGAACACTGAAGCTTTCTTT. The variable domain in full, with the rest retrieved from reference TRBV30 and TRBJ1-1, is SQTIHQWPATLVQPVGSPLSLECTVEGTSNPNLYWYRQAAGRGLQLLFYSVGIGQISSEVPQNLSASRPQDRQFILSSKKLLLSDSGFYLCAWITTGMNTEAFFGQGTRLTVV.

The chain couples TRBV2 to TRBJ1-5; the D gene is possibly TRBD1 (6 bases). Trimming shortened V by 3 bases and J by 1 base, and 10 bases separated the two germline ends. The CDR3 is 15 amino acids. CDR1 SNHLY and CDR2 FYNNEI come from the germline V gene. In DNA, the CDR3 is TGTGCCAGCAGTGAGGGCAGGGGAAGCAATCAGCCCCAGCATTTT. Its translation is CASSEGRGSNQPQHF.

This sequence joins TRBV7-8 and TRBJ2-6, with no clear D. The CDR3 extends over 16 amino acids. Trimming left V 5 bases short and J 0 bases short, with 11 bases between. CDR1 SGHVS and CDR2 FQNEAQ come from the germline V gene. CDR3 loop: CASSPRDISGANVLTF. DNA for the CDR3: TGTGCCAGCAGCCCAAGAGATATCTCTGGGGCCAACGTCCTGACTTTC.

The chain employs TRBV16 and TRBJ2-7; 12 positions match TRBD2. Germline-derived CDR1 and CDR2 are KGHSY and FQNENV. This CDR3 has 14 residues. With 4 bases clipped from V and 4 bases from J, the junction kept 2 bases outside the gene matches. This CDR3 is CASSRTSGIYEQYF. In DNA form, the CDR3 reads TGTGCCAGCAGCCGGACTAGCGGGATTTACGAGCAGTACTTC.

The gene calls are TRBV9 and TRBJ1-1; D is undetermined. V gave up 3 bases and J gave up 1 base, with 4 bases separating them. The CDR3 consists of 12 residues. CDR1 and CDR2 (germline): SGDLS, YYNGEE. The CDR3 region is CASSAGNTEAFF. The CDR3 DNA reads TGTGCCAGCAGCGCAGGGAACACTGAAGCTTTCTTT.

The V and J genes are TRBV10-1 and TRBJ2-7; D gene uncertain. Germline V gene data show CDR1 as WNHNN and CDR2 as SYGVQD (reference sequence). Trimming removed 2 bases at V and 2 bases at J, with 7 bases between. CDR3 length: 13 residues. The CDR3 bases are TGCGCCAGCAGTGAGGCAGGTACCTACGAGCAGTACTTC. Amino acids: CASSEAGTYEQYF.